One and the same sample provided the 5 T cell receptor beta chains below, sequenced in a study of T cell clonotyping in hematopoietic cell transplantation. The time point is: recipient sample about 28 days before transplant, after cytoreduction. The method was immunoSEQ multiplex PCR; TCRdb's version includes in-frame clones alone and lacks a portion of them. The sample carries tens of thousands of clones, 96% recorded once. Sequencing was performed on peripheral blood mononuclear cells, taken before stem cell transplant. Receptors were obtained from a woman aged 45-60 years with acute myeloid leukemia. Some clones in this sample may be carry-over from other donors' samples.

The sample holds one count of this clone. The chain employs TRBV7-9 and TRBJ2-1, with 10 bases identical to TRBD1. Germline CDR1 SEHNR, CDR2 FQNEAQ (reference sequence). Trimming at V came to 3 bases and at J to 5 bases, leaving 1 base not matched to a gene. The CDR3 consists of 14 residues. CDR3 amino acids: CASSLDRGDNEQFF. For the CDR3, the DNA is TGTGCCAGCAGCTTGGACAGGGGGGACAATGAGCAGTTCTTC.

The rearrangement joins TRBV2 to TRBJ1-6; TRBD1 aligns across 9 bases. The CDR3 extends over 15 amino acids. CDR1 and CDR2 from the germline V gene are SNHLY and FYNNEI. V shed 10 bases and J 7 bases; nucleotides not matched to a gene: 11. The CDR3 here is CAIPLPGQGNSPLHF. The CDR3 DNA follows: TGTGCCATACCTTTGCCGGGACAGGGAAATTCACCCCTCCACTTT.

This clone was observed a single time. V is TRBV27 and J is TRBJ1-5, with TRBD1 as a possible D gene (6 bases). Germline V gene sequence: CDR1 MNHEY, CDR2 SMNVEV (reference sequence). The CDR3 runs 15 residues. Trimming left V 5 bases short and J 0 bases short, with 11 bases between. The CDR3 DNA follows: TGTGCCAGCAGTAGGACAGATCCTAGCAATCAGCCCCAGCATTTT. Translated, it gives CASSRTDPSNQPQHF.

The chain links TRBV28 to TRBJ2-7; D gene ambiguous. V was cut by 4 bases and J by 5 bases, with 18 bases left in between. CDR1 is MDHEN and CDR2 is SYDVKM in the germline V gene. The CDR3 spans 15 residues. This CDR3 is CASSSGTRTLNEQYF. For the CDR3, the DNA is TGTGCCAGCAGTTCCGGAACTCGGACCTTGAACGAGCAGTACTTC.

The J gene is TRBJ2-5, the V gene TRBV4-1, with a tentative D call TRBD2 (6 bases). The CDR3 sequence is 16 residues long. Trimming cost V 1 base and J 2 bases, with 14 bases left between them. Germline V gene sequence: CDR1 MGHRA, CDR2 YSYEKL. The CDR3 DNA sequence: TGCGCCAGCAGCCAAGTTTGGGCAGGGACTCAAGAGACCCAGTACTTC. Its protein product is CASSQVWAGTQETQYF.